This T cell receptor beta chain was observed in a study of cytotoxic CD8 clonotypes in ibrutinib-treated CLL. General observations from the study: Public clonotypes were uncommon and contracted or stayed stable on treatment.

Comment on this clone: No antigen is known for it.

A 1 in 200,000 to 1 in 1 million T cell depth was the sequencing target. Sequencing used immunoSEQ multiplex PCR; TCRdb keeps in-frame clones, though not all of them. This sample has 100,000 or so clones; approximately 58% occur once, and the top ten carry approximately 35%. For TCR beta libraries, approximately 2 micrograms of genomic DNA were obtained from cryopreserved PBMCs. Looked up from germline, CDR1 is SEHNR and CDR2 is FQNEAQ (reference sequence). CDR3 length: 15 residues. The J segment lost 5 bases and the V segment lost 1 base, leaving 7 bases of the junction unmatched. This TCR was sampled from a human donor with chronic lymphocytic leukemia. This specimen was PBMCs, taken after 24 months of ibrutinib treatment. The rearrangement uses TRBV7-9 and TRBJ2-5; 7 bases fit TRBD1. CDR3 in DNA: TGTGCCAGCAGCTTAGGAACAGGGGCAGGCGAGACCCAGTACTTC. Its protein product is CASSLGTGAGETQYF. Looking up the rest from reference TRBV7-9 and TRBJ2-5 gives the full variable domain: DTGVSQNPRHKITKRGQNVTFRCDPISEHNRLYWYRQTLGQGPEFLTYFQNEAQLEKSRLLSDRFSAERPKGSFSTLEIQRTEQGDSAMYLCASSLGTGAGETQYFGPGTRLLVL.